This is a list of T cell receptor beta chains from one sample in a study of blood T cell repertoires in COVID-19. This table comes from immunoSEQ multiplex PCR, and its TCRdb copy is limited to in-frame clones, with some not included. The table shows tens of thousands of clones, with 60% to 85% occurring only once. The sample taken for sequencing was peripheral blood. These receptors were taken from a human donor in a cohort sampled during active COVID-19. CDR3s include the opening cysteine and the closing phenylalanine or tryptophan. The D gene is left open where the match is weak. Clone size is stated in some rows and not others, as once, few, many or a class when expanded.

cdr3_nt	cdr3_aa	d_call	clone_size	j_call	v_call
TGTGCCAGCAGCTTAGAAGTAGTTAATGAGCAGTTCTTC	CASSLEVVNEQFF	.	.	TRBJ2-1	TRBV7-3
TGTGCCAGCAGTTTTTATAGCGGGGGTGAGCAGTTCTTC	CASSFYSGGEQFF	TRBD2	.	TRBJ2-1	TRBV27
TGTGCCAGCAGCTTAGGTCGGGGTGAGGATGGCTACACCTTC	CASSLGRGEDGYTF	.	.	TRBJ1-2	TRBV7-9
TGTGCCAGCAGTCTTAGACTAGCGGAAGAGACCCAGTACTTC	CASSLRLAEETQYF	TRBD2	.	TRBJ2-5	TRBV6-6
TGTGCCAGCAGTGGAGGGGCGAACTATGGCTACACCTTC	CASSGGANYGYTF	.	.	TRBJ1-2	TRBV28
TGTGCCAGCTCACCCAGACAGTCTGGGGCCAACGTCCTGACTTTC	CASSPRQSGANVLTF	.	.	TRBJ2-6	TRBV18
TGTGCCAGCAGTGATAGGAAAGGGGCGGATGAAAAACTGTTTTTT	CASSDRKGADEKLFF	.	many	TRBJ1-4	TRBV6-1
TGTGCCAGCAGCCACCAGCGGGAGGGACAAGAGACCCAGTACTTC	CASSHQREGQETQYF	TRBD2	.	TRBJ2-5	TRBV4-2
TGTGCCAGTACCACCCAAGGGACAGGGATGATTCCTTTCTTT	CASTTQGTGMIPFF	TRBD1	.	TRBJ1-1	TRBV19
TGTGCCAGCAGCTCCCCGGGACAGAGATACGAGCAGTACTTC	CASSSPGQRYEQYF	TRBD1	.	TRBJ2-7	TRBV7-9
TGTGCCAGCAGCCAAGGGGAGGGGGTCGAGCAGTACTTC	CASSQGEGVEQYF	.	.	TRBJ2-7	TRBV7-2
TGTGCCAGCAGTTTCACAGGGGCTTCACCCCTCCACTTT	CASSFTGASPLHF	TRBD1	.	TRBJ1-6	TRBV28
TGTGCCAGCAGTGAATTGACGAGGGCCACCGGGGAGCTGTTTTTT	CASSELTRATGELFF	.	.	TRBJ2-2	TRBV6-1
TGTGCCAGCAGCTTTCGGGGGTATGAGCAGTTCTTC	CASSFRGYEQFF	.	.	TRBJ2-1	TRBV5-5
TGTGCCAGCAAACCAACGGGGGGGGTGAGGAGTCAAGAGACCCAGTACTTC	CASKPTGGVRSQETQYF	TRBD2	.	TRBJ2-5	TRBV3-1/TRBV3-2
TGCGCCAGCAGCTTGGCTCAGGGGTCTACTTACGAGCAGTACTTC	CASSLAQGSTYEQYF	.	.	TRBJ2-7	TRBV5-1
TGTGCCAGCAGCTTGACAGGGGGCGACCCTGAAGCTTTCTTT	CASSLTGGDPEAFF	TRBD1	.	TRBJ1-1	TRBV7-9
TGTGCCAGCAGCTCGACAGGGGGCGGGGAGCAGTACTTC	CASSSTGGGEQYF	TRBD1	.	TRBJ2-7	TRBV7-3
TGTGCCAGCAGCCTGGGACAGAACACTGAAGCTTTCTTT	CASSLGQNTEAFF	.	few	TRBJ1-1	TRBV7-9
TGTGCCACCAGCAACAAATTCCGACAGGCGAGCTCCTACAATGAGCAGTTCTTC	CATSNKFRQASSYNEQFF	.	.	TRBJ2-1	TRBV15